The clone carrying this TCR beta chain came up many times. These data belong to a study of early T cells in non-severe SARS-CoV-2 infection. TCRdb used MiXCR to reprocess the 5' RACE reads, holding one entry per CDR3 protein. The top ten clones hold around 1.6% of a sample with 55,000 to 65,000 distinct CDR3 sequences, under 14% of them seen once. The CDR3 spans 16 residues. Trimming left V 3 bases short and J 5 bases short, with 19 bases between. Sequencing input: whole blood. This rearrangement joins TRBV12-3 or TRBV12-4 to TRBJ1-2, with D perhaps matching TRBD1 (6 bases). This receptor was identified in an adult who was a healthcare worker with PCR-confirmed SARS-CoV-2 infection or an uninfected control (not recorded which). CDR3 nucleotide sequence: TGTGCCAGCAGTTTTCCGAAGAAACAGGGATATTATGGCTACACCTTC. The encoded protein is CASSFPKKQGYYGYTF.